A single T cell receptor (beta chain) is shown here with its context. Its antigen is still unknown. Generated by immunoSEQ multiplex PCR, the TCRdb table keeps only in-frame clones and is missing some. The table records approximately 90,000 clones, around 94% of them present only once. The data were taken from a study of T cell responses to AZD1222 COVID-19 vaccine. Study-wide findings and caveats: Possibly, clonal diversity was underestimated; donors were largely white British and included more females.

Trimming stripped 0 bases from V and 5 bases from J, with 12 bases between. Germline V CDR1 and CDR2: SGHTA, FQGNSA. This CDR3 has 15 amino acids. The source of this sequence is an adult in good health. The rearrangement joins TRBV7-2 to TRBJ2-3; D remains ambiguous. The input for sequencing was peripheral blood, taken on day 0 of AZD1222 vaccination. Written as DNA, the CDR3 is TGTGCCAGCAGCTTAGCGGGCGGAATTCTAGATACGCAGTATTTT. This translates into CASSLAGGILDTQYF.